The 25 T cell receptor beta chains in this list originate from one sample, sequenced in a study of PD-L1 blockade in urothelial cancer. Time point reported: peripheral blood 6 weeks after treatment start. TCRdb's table, derived via immunoSEQ multiplex PCR, lists solely in-frame clones and lacks some. The sample lists more than 45,000 clones; more than 80% were seen once. The sample consisted of PBMCs, taken around atezolizumab (anti-PD-L1) treatment. Receptors originate from a man in his 70s with urothelial cancer.

The chain couples TRBV2 to TRBJ1-1; 8 positions match TRBD1. The ends lost 6 bases at V and 6 bases at J; junction bases unmatched: 9. The CDR3 has 14 residues. Germline V gene data show CDR1 as SNHLY and CDR2 as FYNNEI. CDR3 residues: CASSNPLTGAEAFF. DNA of the CDR3: TGTGCCAGCAGCAATCCTTTGACAGGGGCTGAAGCTTTCTTT.

The rearrangement uses TRBV9 and TRBJ2-2; D uncertain. The V gene lost 0 bases and the J gene lost 8 bases, with 11 bases spanning the gap. The CDR3 totals 14 residues. CDR1 is SGDLS, CDR2 YYNGEE, per germline. The CDR3 coding sequence is TGTGCCAGCAGCGTAGTAACATCCTCTGGGGAGCTGTTTTTT. Residues: CASSVVTSSGELFF. Drawing the rest from reference TRBV9 and TRBJ2-2, the complete variable domain is DSGVTQTPKHLITATGQRVTLRCSPRSGDLSVYWYQQSLDQGLQFLIQYYNGEERAKGNILERFSAQQFPDLHSELNLSSLELGDSALYFCASSVVTSSGELFFGEGSRLTVL.

This clone was seen once. This chain joins TRBV5-1 and TRBJ2-3, with 10 bases fitting TRBD1. This CDR3 has 14 amino acids. Trimming at V came to 4 bases and at J to 6 bases, leaving 5 bases not matched to a gene. Germline V gene lookup returns CDR1 SGHRS and CDR2 YFSETQ. The CDR3 spells CASSDGTGVDTQYF. CDR3 bases: TGCGCCAGCAGCGACGGGACAGGGGTGGATACGCAGTATTTT.

The chain recombines TRBV18 with TRBJ2-2, with 8 bases fitting TRBD1. V dropped 4 bases and J dropped 1; count of bases not matched to a gene: 2. This CDR3 spans 15 amino acids. Germline values: CDR1 KGHSH, CDR2 LQKENI. The CDR3 bases are TGTGCCAGCTCACTCGGACAGGGGAACACCGGGGAGCTGTTTTTT. It specifies CASSLGQGNTGELFF.

The chain joins TRBV5-1 to TRBJ2-3, with D unclear. Trimming left V 0 bases short and J 6 bases short, with 11 bases between. Per germline, CDR1 SGHRS and CDR2 YFSETQ. This CDR3 is built from 14 residues. CDR3 protein: CASSLAASSDTQYF. The CDR3 DNA reads as TGCGCCAGCAGCTTGGCCGCTTCTAGTGATACGCAGTATTTT.

The genes are TRBV28 and TRBJ1-1, with D possibly being TRBD1 (6 bases). From germline, CDR1 is MDHEN and CDR2 SYDVKM. Trimming shortened V by 3 bases and J by 5 bases, and 13 bases separated the two germline ends. The CDR3 is made up of 14 amino acids. CDR3 DNA: TGTGCCAGCAGTTTCGACAGGATAGTGACTGAAGCTTTCTTT. The encoded protein is CASSFDRIVTEAFF.

This clone was observed once. The V gene is TRBV25-1, the J gene TRBJ1-2; 7 nucleotides match TRBD1. The CDR3 length is 15 residues. Germline assignment: CDR1 MGHDK and CDR2 SYGVNS. V lost 6 bases to trimming and J lost 4 bases; unmatched junction nucleotides: 11. CDR3 in amino acids: CASSPRGDRFYGYTF. CDR3 sequence (DNA): TGTGCCAGCAGCCCACGAGGGGACAGATTCTATGGCTACACCTTC.

This rearrangement joins TRBV11-2 to TRBJ2-7, with 7 nucleotides matching TRBD1. Germline V gene sequence: CDR1 SGHAT, CDR2 FQNNGV. The V gene end was trimmed by 0 bases and the J gene end by 3 bases; junction bases not matched to a gene: 5. The CDR3 contains 15 residues. This chain's CDR3 is CASSLDTRGIYEQYF. In DNA, the CDR3 is TGTGCCAGCAGCTTAGATACCAGGGGGATCTACGAGCAGTACTTC.

The rearrangement joins TRBV28 to TRBJ1-2; no clear D. Trimming took 3 bases from V and 4 from J, leaving 6 bases between them. The germline CDR1 and CDR2 sequences are MDHEN and SYDVKM. The CDR3 is 12 residues long. The chain's CDR3 is CASSFGVYGYTF. The CDR3 DNA sequence: TGTGCCAGCAGTTTCGGGGTCTATGGCTACACCTTC.

Comment on this clone: A read error may produce the germline difference seen at one junction end. This rearrangement joins TRBV28 to TRBJ1-2, with 7 bases identical to TRBD1. Germline V lookup: CDR1 MDHEN, CDR2 SYDVKM. The length of the CDR3 is 11 residues. The CDR3 nucleotides are TGTGCCAGCAGTTCCTCGGACAGGTGGGGCTTC. This gives the protein CASSSSDRWGF.

V and J are TRBV7-8 and TRBJ2-7; TRBD1 might be the D (6 bases). Trimming cost V 6 bases and J 1 base, with 16 bases left between them. Germline lookup yields CDR1 SGHVS and CDR2 FQNEAQ. The CDR3 contains 15 residues. The CDR3 loop reads CASRFRTEASYEQYF. The CDR3 nucleotides read TGTGCCAGCAGGTTTCGGACAGAAGCTTCCTACGAGCAGTACTTC.

The chain has TRBV4-2 and TRBJ2-1; TRBD2 matches 10 bases. There are 14 residues in the CDR3. CDR1 LGHNA and CDR2 YNFKEQ come from the germline V gene. V lost 4 bases and J lost 8; bases outside the gene matches: 5. This chain's CDR3 is CASSLAGGYDEQFF. DNA for the CDR3: TGTGCCAGCAGCCTAGCGGGAGGTTATGATGAGCAGTTCTTC.

The chain couples TRBV5-4 to TRBJ1-2; TRBD1 agrees at 9 bases. The CDR3 sequence is 15 residues long. Germline loops: CDR1 SGHNT, CDR2 YYREEE (reference sequence). With 3 bases clipped from V and 8 bases from J, the junction kept 11 bases outside the gene matches. The CDR3 loop reads CASSWPRTGEEGYTF. The DNA of the CDR3 is TGTGCCAGCAGCTGGCCCAGGACAGGGGAAGAAGGCTACACCTTC. Variable domain in full (rest from reference TRBV5-4 and TRBJ1-2): ETGVTQSPTHLIKTRGQQVTLRCSSQSGHNTVSWYQQALGQGPQFIFQYYREEENGRGNFPPRFSGLQFPNYSSELNVNALELDDSALYLCASSWPRTGEEGYTFGSGTRLTVV.

The chain links TRBV5-1 to TRBJ2-3; D unclear. CDR1 and CDR2 (germline): SGHRS, YFSETQ. The germline V and J ends were trimmed by 3 bases and 4 bases, with 9 bases remaining between them. The CDR3 is 13 residues long. In DNA form, the CDR3 reads TGCGCCAGCAGCTCCCATAGCTCAGATACGCAGTATTTT. Its protein is CASSSHSSDTQYF.

CDR3 in amino acids: CASSFDRSYNEQFF. The CDR3 nucleotides are TGCGCCAGCAGCTTCGACAGGAGTTACAATGAGCAGTTCTTC. The gene calls are TRBV5-1 and TRBJ2-1; tentatively, D is TRBD1 (6 bases). CDR1 and CDR2 (germline): SGHRS, YFSETQ. Trimming stripped 2 bases from V and 4 bases from J, with 10 bases between. CDR3 size: 14 residues.

The chain uses TRBV11-1 and TRBJ1-1, with 7 bases lining up with TRBD1. From germline, CDR1 is SGHAT and CDR2 FQDESV (reference sequence). The length of the CDR3 is 15 residues. V lost 1 base and J lost 2; bases outside the gene matches: 4. The CDR3 region has the DNA TGTGCCAGCAGCTTAGGGGGACAGCTTAACACTGAAGCTTTCTTT. Its translation: CASSLGGQLNTEAFF.

The rearrangement links TRBV5-1 to TRBJ2-1; 12 bases are shared with TRBD2. Germline values: CDR1 SGHRS, CDR2 YFSETQ. The CDR3 runs 18 residues. With 0 bases clipped from V and 6 bases from J, the junction kept 10 bases outside the gene matches. The chain's CDR3 is CASSLAPSGRALGNEQFF. CDR3 DNA sequence: TGCGCCAGCAGCTTGGCCCCTAGCGGGAGGGCCCTGGGCAATGAGCAGTTCTTC.

The chain is built from TRBV5-6 and TRBJ2-1; the D gene is possibly TRBD2 (5 bases). CDR1 and CDR2 from the germline V gene are SGHDT and YYEEEE. The germline V and J ends were trimmed by 0 bases and 9 bases, with 16 bases remaining between them. The CDR3 totals 15 residues. CDR3 sequence reads: CASSLGGPLNSEQFF. The CDR3 DNA reads TGTGCCAGCAGCTTGGGCGGGCCACTAAACTCTGAGCAGTTCTTC.

About this clone itself: Mismatch with germline at one junction end may stem from a read error. V is TRBV19 and J is TRBJ1-1; D is possibly TRBD1 (6 bases). There are 13 residues in the CDR3. Germline V gene sequence: CDR1 LNHDA, CDR2 SQIVND (reference sequence). The CDR3 reads CAAAGHPNTEAFF. The DNA for the CDR3 is TGCGCCGCAGCGGGACACCCGAACACTGAAGCTTTCTTT.

The chain is built from TRBV14 and TRBJ2-3; 8 bases align to TRBD1. From germline, CDR1 is SGHDN and CDR2 FVKESK. V was clipped by 2 bases and J by 0 bases; unmatched bases: 7. CDR3 length: 17 residues. The DNA of the CDR3 is TGTGCCAGCAGCCAATCCAGGGGGCGCGGGAGCACAGATACGCAGTATTTT. This translates into CASSQSRGRGSTDTQYF.

The V call is TRBV5-4, the J call TRBJ1-1, with D hard to call. The CDR3 length is 14 residues. CDR1 and CDR2 from the germline V gene are SGHNT and YYREEE (reference sequence). Between the trimmed V and J ends, which lost 0 bases and 0 bases, there was a span of 6 bases. CDR3: CASSLEQLNTEAFF. As DNA, the CDR3 is TGTGCCAGCAGCTTGGAACAATTGAACACTGAAGCTTTCTTT.

The chain links TRBV28 to TRBJ2-1; D gene ambiguous. This CDR3 is built from 16 residues. V was shortened by 1 base and J by 0 bases, with 10 bases between the two germline ends. In germline, CDR1 is MDHEN, CDR2 SYDVKM. CDR3 sequence reads: CASSLSDTGSYNEQFF. The CDR3, as DNA: TGTGCCAGCAGTTTATCTGATACTGGCTCCTACAATGAGCAGTTCTTC.

The rearrangement links TRBV5-4 to TRBJ2-7; a possible D gene is TRBD2 (7 bases). CDR1 is SGHNT and CDR2 is YYREEE in the germline V gene (reference sequence). CDR3 size: 14 residues. Trimming took 0 bases from V and 7 from J, leaving 14 bases between them. The CDR3 here is CASSLVMGGGEQYF. The CDR3 DNA reads as TGTGCCAGCAGCTTGGTTATGGGAGGGGGGGAGCAGTACTTC.

The chain recombines TRBV6-6 with TRBJ1-1; TRBD1 is a possible D gene (5 bases). The CDR3 is made up of 14 amino acids. Trimming removed 7 bases from V and 1 base from J, with 13 bases in between. From germline, CDR1 is MNHNY and CDR2 SVGAGI (reference sequence). The CDR3 sequence is CASTLRGTNTEAFF. The CDR3, as DNA: TGTGCCAGCACCCTCCGGGGGACGAACACTGAAGCTTTCTTT.

V usage is TRBV28 and J usage is TRBJ2-7; 7 nucleotides line up with TRBD1. From germline, CDR1 is MDHEN and CDR2 SYDVKM. This CDR3 has 13 residues. V was clipped by 3 bases and J by 2 bases; unmatched bases: 1. CDR3 protein: CASSFTGAYEQYF. For the CDR3, the DNA is TGTGCCAGCAGTTTCACAGGGGCCTACGAGCAGTACTTC. Looking up the rest from reference TRBV28 and TRBJ2-7 gives the full variable domain: DVKVTQSSRYLVKRTGEKVFLECVQDMDHENMFWYRQDPGLGLRLIYFSYDVKMKEKGDIPEGYSVSREKKERFSLILESASTNQTSMYLCASSFTGAYEQYFGPGTRLTVT.